This paragraph covers one T cell receptor beta chain sequence. The authors reverse transcribed roughly 0.5 to 1 ug RNA with random hexamers. The method of amplification for TCR beta CDR3 was immunoSEQ multiplex PCR, covering 54 Vbeta and 13 Jbeta. Each CDR3 protein gets one entry after TCRdb re-called the immunoSEQ multiplex PCR reads with MiXCR. The table lists 150,000 to 200,000 distinct CDR3 sequences, roughly 95% of them singletons. This sample was taken from a study of CD8 T cells in Susac syndrome. V was pared by 2 bases and J by 8 bases, with 2 bases of the junction left unmatched. This CDR3 is 12 amino acids long. Germline CDR1 SQVTM, CDR2 ANQGSEA.

The sequencing input was CD4+ T cells from PBMCs. The V call is TRBV29-1, the J call TRBJ1-4, with 7 bases lining up with TRBD1. The clonotype comes from a human donor with multiple sclerosis. DNA for the CDR3: TGCAGCGTTGAACAGGGGGGGGAAAAACTGTTTTTT. Its translation is CSVEQGGEKLFF.